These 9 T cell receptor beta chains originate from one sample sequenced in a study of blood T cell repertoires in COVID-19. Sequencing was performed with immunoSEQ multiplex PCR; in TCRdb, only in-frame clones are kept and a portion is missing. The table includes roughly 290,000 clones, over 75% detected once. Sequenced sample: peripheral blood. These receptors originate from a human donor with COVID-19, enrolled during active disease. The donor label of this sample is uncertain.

The CDR3 spells CASSLAGTGGLNYGYTF. The DNA for the CDR3 is TGTGCCAGCAGCTTAGCCGGGACAGGGGGCTTAAACTATGGCTACACCTTC. This rearrangement joins TRBV7-8 to TRBJ1-2, with 12 bases lining up with TRBD1. Trimming at V came to 0 bases and at J to 2 bases, leaving 4 bases not matched to a gene. This CDR3 is built from 17 residues. Germline V gives CDR1 SGHVS, CDR2 FQNEAQ.

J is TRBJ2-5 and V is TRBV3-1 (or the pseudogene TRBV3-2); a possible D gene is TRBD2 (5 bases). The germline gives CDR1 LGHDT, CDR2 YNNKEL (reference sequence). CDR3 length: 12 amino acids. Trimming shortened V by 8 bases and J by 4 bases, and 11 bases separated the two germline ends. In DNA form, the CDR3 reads TGTGCCAGCGGTGAACTAGGAGAGACCCAGTACTTC. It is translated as CASGELGETQYF.

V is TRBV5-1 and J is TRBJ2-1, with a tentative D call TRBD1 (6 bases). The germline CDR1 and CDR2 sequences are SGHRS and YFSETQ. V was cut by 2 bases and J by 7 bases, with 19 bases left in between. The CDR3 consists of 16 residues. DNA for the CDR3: TGCGCCAGCAGCTTCGAAGGACCAGGGGTCCATAATGAGCAGTTCTTC. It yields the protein CASSFEGPGVHNEQFF. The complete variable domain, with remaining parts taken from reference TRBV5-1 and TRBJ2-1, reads KAGVTQTPRYLIKTRGQQVTLSCSPISGHRSVSWYQQTPGQGLQFLFEYFSETQRNKGNFPGRFSGRQFSNSRSEMNVSTLELGDSALYLCASSFEGPGVHNEQFFGPGTRLTVL.

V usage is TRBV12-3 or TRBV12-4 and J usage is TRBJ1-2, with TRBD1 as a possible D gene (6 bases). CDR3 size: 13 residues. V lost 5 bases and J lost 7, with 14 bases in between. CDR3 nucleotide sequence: TGTGCCAGCAGTCAAACAGGGTTAAGTGGCTACACCTTC. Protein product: CASSQTGLSGYTF.

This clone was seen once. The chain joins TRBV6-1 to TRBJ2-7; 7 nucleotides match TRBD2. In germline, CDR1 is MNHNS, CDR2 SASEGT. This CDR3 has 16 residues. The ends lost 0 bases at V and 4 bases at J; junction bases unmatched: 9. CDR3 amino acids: CASSEAGGSPLYEQYF. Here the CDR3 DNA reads TGTGCCAGCAGTGAAGCCGGCGGGAGCCCACTTTACGAGCAGTACTTC.

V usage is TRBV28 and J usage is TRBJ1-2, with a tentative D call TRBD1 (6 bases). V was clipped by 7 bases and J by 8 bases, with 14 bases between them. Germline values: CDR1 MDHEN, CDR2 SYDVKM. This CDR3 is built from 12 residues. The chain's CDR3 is CASNLRQEGYTF. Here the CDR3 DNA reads TGTGCCAGCAACCTCCGACAGGAAGGCTACACCTTC.

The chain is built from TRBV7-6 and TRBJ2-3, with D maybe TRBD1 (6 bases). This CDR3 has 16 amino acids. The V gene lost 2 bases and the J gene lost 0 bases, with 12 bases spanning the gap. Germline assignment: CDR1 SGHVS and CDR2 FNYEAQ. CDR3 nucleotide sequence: TGTGCCAGCAGCTTATTGGGGGCGCAGAGCACAGATACGCAGTATTTT. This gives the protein CASSLLGAQSTDTQYF.

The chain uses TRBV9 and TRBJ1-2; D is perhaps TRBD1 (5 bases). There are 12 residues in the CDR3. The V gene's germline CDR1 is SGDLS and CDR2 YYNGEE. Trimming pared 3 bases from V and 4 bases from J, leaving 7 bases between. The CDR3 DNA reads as TGTGCCAGCAGCGAGACAGTCTATGGCTACACCTTC. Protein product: CASSETVYGYTF.

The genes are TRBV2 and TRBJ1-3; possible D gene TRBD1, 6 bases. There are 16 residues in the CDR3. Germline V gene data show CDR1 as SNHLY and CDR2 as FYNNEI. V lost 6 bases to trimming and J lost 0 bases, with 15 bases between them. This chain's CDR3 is CASRDPGRGSGNTIYF. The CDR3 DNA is TGTGCCAGCAGGGACCCAGGCAGGGGCTCTGGAAACACCATATATTTT.